The 27 T cell receptor beta chains listed next were all sequenced from one sample in a study of T cell changes during pregnancy in multiple sclerosis. The method was immunoSEQ multiplex PCR; TCRdb's version includes in-frame clones alone and lacks a portion of them. The sample contains 93,000 or so clones, approximately 90% of which appear only once. Specimen: peripheral blood, collected before pregnancy. The receptors derive from a female donor with multiple sclerosis, enrolled in a pregnancy study.

This chain connects TRBV7-2 to TRBJ2-7; TRBD2 matches 10 bases. Losses at the gene ends were 4 bases for V and 4 bases for J; bases not matched to a gene: 7. Germline CDR1 and CDR2: SGHTA and FQGNSA. The CDR3 is 15 residues long. Here the CDR3 DNA reads TGTGCCAGCAGCTGGGCAGCGGGGGGGATTTACGAGCAGTACTTC. It translates to CASSWAAGGIYEQYF.

The gene calls are TRBV5-4 and TRBJ1-1, with D unresolved. The length of the CDR3 is 11 residues. V lost 3 bases and J 7 bases, leaving 7 bases between the germline ends. Per the germline V gene, CDR1 is SGHNT and CDR2 is YYREEE (reference sequence). Written as DNA, the CDR3 is TGTGCCAGCAGCTCCCCCAGTGAAGCTTTCTTT. Encoded protein: CASSSPSEAFF.

The chain joins TRBV2 to TRBJ1-4; unclear D gene. Germline V gene data show CDR1 as SNHLY and CDR2 as FYNNEI. Trimming removed 6 bases from V and 7 bases from J, with 15 bases in between. The CDR3 runs to 14 residues. As DNA, the CDR3 is TGTGCCAGCAGGCGTACCTTTAACAGTGAAAAACTGTTTTTT. Translating it yields CASRRTFNSEKLFF. The whole variable domain, filled in from reference TRBV2 and TRBJ1-4, reads EPEVTQTPSHQVTQMGQEVILRCVPISNHLYFYWYRQILGQKVEFLVSFYNNEISEKSEIFDDQFSVERPDGSNFTLKIRSTKLEDSAMYFCASRRTFNSEKLFFGSGTQLSVL.

The chain recombines TRBV5-4 with TRBJ2-1; maybe TRBD2 (6 bases). CDR1 SGHNT and CDR2 YYREEE come from the germline V gene (reference sequence). This CDR3 region has 15 residues. V dropped 3 bases and J dropped 1 base, with 11 bases sitting between them. The chain's CDR3 is CASSSRLGSYNEQFF. For the CDR3, the DNA is TGTGCCAGCAGCTCCCGACTAGGGTCCTACAATGAGCAGTTCTTC.

The chain couples TRBV5-1 to TRBJ1-1; TRBD1 agrees at 9 bases. CDR1 and CDR2 (germline): SGHRS, YFSETQ. CDR3 size: 15 residues. Trimming cost V 4 bases and J 3 bases; bases outside gene matches: 7. The CDR3 is CASSPDRGMDTEAFF. CDR3 DNA: TGCGCCAGCAGCCCTGACAGGGGGATGGACACTGAAGCTTTCTTT.

The chain's CDR3 is CASSFRVASDNEQFF. CDR3 nucleotides: TGTGCCAGCAGCTTCCGTGTAGCGTCAGATAATGAGCAGTTCTTC. This chain links TRBV7-6 with TRBJ2-1; weak D call: TRBD2 (5 bases). Trimming removed 3 bases from V and 7 bases from J, with 16 bases in between. Germline V gene data show CDR1 as SGHVS and CDR2 as FNYEAQ. The CDR3 runs 15 residues. Full variable domain (outside the CDR3, taken from reference TRBV7-6 and TRBJ2-1): GAGVSQSPRYKVTKRGQDVALRCDPISGHVSLYWYRQALGQGPEFLTYFNYEAQQDKSGLPNDRFSAERPEGSISTLTIQRTEQRDSAMYRCASSFRVASDNEQFFGPGTRLTVL.

V usage is TRBV5-1 and J usage is TRBJ2-5; maybe TRBD2 (7 bases). The CDR3 consists of 15 residues. The germline V gene encodes CDR1 SGHRS and CDR2 YFSETQ. V was cut by 4 bases and J by 1 base, with 14 bases left in between. The CDR3 nucleotides are TGCGCCAGCAGCCCCTGGGGGGGGCGCCAAGAGACCCAGTACTTC. Its translation is CASSPWGGRQETQYF.

This chain uses TRBV19 with TRBJ2-3, with D uncertain. The CDR3 contains 14 residues. Trimming left V 3 bases short and J 1 base short, with 8 bases between. The V gene's germline CDR1 is LNHDA and CDR2 SQIVND (reference sequence). The DNA of the CDR3 is TGTGCCAGTAGTATGCGACGGGGCACAGATACGCAGTATTTT. Its protein is CASSMRRGTDTQYF. Full variable domain (rest looked up from reference TRBV19 and TRBJ2-3): DGGITQSPKYLFRKEGQNVTLSCEQNLNHDAMYWYRQDPGQGLRLIYYSQIVNDFQKGDIAEGYSVSREKKESFPLTVTSAQKNPTAFYLCASSMRRGTDTQYFGPGTRLTVL.

V usage is TRBV4-2 and J usage is TRBJ2-5; 9 bases align to TRBD2. There are 15 residues in the CDR3. The V gene end was trimmed by 1 base and the J gene end by 3 bases; junction bases not matched to a gene: 3. Per the germline V gene, CDR1 is LGHNA and CDR2 is YNFKEQ. CDR3 sequence reads: CASSQASGTEETQYF. CDR3 nucleotide sequence: TGTGCCAGCAGCCAAGCTAGCGGGACAGAAGAGACCCAGTACTTC.

This chain uses TRBV2 with TRBJ2-5, with D possibly matching TRBD2 (6 bases). Germline CDR1 SNHLY, CDR2 FYNNEI. CDR3 length equals 13 residues. The germline V and J ends were trimmed by 6 bases and 3 bases, with 11 bases remaining between them. The CDR3 DNA reads TGTGCCAGCAGCGCCGGGACTGAAGAGACCCAGTACTTC. Amino acids: CASSAGTEETQYF.

The chain combines TRBV6-1 with TRBJ1-4, with D possibly TRBD1 on 5 matching bases. Germline V gene sequence: CDR1 MNHNS, CDR2 SASEGT. The CDR3 is 15 amino acids. The ends were cut back, 1 base at V and 11 bases at J, with 17 bases in the middle. The DNA for the CDR3 is TGTGCCAGCAGTGAAGGTGGAGGGGTTACCGGCAAACTGTTTTTT. It codes for CASSEGGGVTGKLFF.

The chain couples TRBV7-3 to TRBJ2-3; D unclear. The germline CDR1 and CDR2 sequences are SGHTA and FQGTGA. This CDR3 is built from 13 residues. V was pared by 8 bases and J by 2 bases, with 11 bases between. CDR3 loop: CASQTRNTDTQYF. The CDR3 nucleotides read TGTGCCAGCCAAACGAGAAACACAGATACGCAGTATTTT.

The V gene is TRBV10-3, the J gene TRBJ2-3, with a tentative D call TRBD1 (6 bases). V was cut by 7 bases and J by 6 bases, with 17 bases left in between. CDR1 is ENHRY and CDR2 is SYGVKD in the germline V gene. This CDR3 is built from 14 residues. CDR3 in amino acids: CAITGGGGRDTQYF. Here the CDR3 DNA reads TGTGCCATCACCGGAGGTGGGGGCCGGGATACGCAGTATTTT.

Only one count was recorded for this clone. DNA for the CDR3: TGTGCCAGCAGCTTATCCCGGGGGGTGCGGGAGTACTCCTACGAGCAGTACTTC. It is translated as CASSLSRGVREYSYEQYF. The chain combines TRBV13 with TRBJ2-7, with 7 bases aligning to TRBD2. There are 18 residues in the CDR3. Germline loops: CDR1 PRHDT, CDR2 FYEKMQ (reference sequence). V dropped 2 bases and J dropped 0; count of bases not matched to a gene: 13.

The chain has TRBV7-6 and TRBJ2-7; a possible D gene is TRBD2 (6 bases). Germline loops: CDR1 SGHVS, CDR2 FNYEAQ. This CDR3 is 13 amino acids long. V was cut by 5 bases and J by 6 bases, with 14 bases left in between. This chain's CDR3 is CASSPWGDREQYF. The CDR3 DNA follows: TGTGCCAGCAGCCCCTGGGGGGACCGCGAGCAGTACTTC.

The table lists this clone with a few counts. The J gene is TRBJ2-7, the V gene TRBV7-9; 10 positions match TRBD1. V lost 2 bases to trimming and J lost 7 bases; unmatched junction nucleotides: 8. The germline V gene encodes CDR1 SEHNR and CDR2 FQNEAQ (reference sequence). This CDR3 spans 15 amino acids. Written as DNA, the CDR3 is TGTGCCAGCAGCTTAACCGGGACAGGGGTGTGGGAGCAGTACTTC. This gives the protein CASSLTGTGVWEQYF.

The rearrangement uses TRBV19 and TRBJ2-4; possibly TRBD2 for D (5 bases). The CDR3 loop spans 14 amino acids. Germline assignment: CDR1 LNHDA and CDR2 SQIVND (reference sequence). V dropped 3 bases and J dropped 0 bases, with 6 bases sitting between them. The CDR3 spells CASSMAGAKNIQYF. Here the CDR3 DNA reads TGTGCCAGTAGTATGGCGGGAGCCAAAAACATTCAGTACTTC.

This clone occurred once. V and J are TRBV10-3 and TRBJ1-2, with 7 bases that match TRBD1. The CDR3 loop spans 13 amino acids. Trimming removed 8 bases from V and 6 bases from J; junction bases left unmatched: 9. Germline lookup yields CDR1 ENHRY and CDR2 SYGVKD. CDR3 in amino acids: CAIPRLTGDGYTF. The DNA of the CDR3 is TGTGCCATCCCCCGCCTTACAGGGGATGGCTACACCTTC.

This clone was found a few times. The chain has TRBV18 and TRBJ2-7, with 7 bases fitting TRBD2. CDR1 and CDR2 from the germline V gene are KGHSH and LQKENI. J lost 2 bases, V lost 2 bases, and 3 bases had no gene match. The length of the CDR3 is 14 residues. The CDR3 DNA follows: TGTGCCAGCTCACCAGCGGGGGATACCTACGAGCAGTACTTC. It yields the protein CASSPAGDTYEQYF.

This rearrangement joins TRBV27 to TRBJ1-5, with unresolved D. Germline V gene sequence: CDR1 MNHEY, CDR2 SMNVEV (reference sequence). CDR3 size: 15 residues. V was cut by 2 bases and J by 0 bases, with 8 bases left in between. The CDR3 region is CASSLGSYSNQPQHF. For the CDR3, the DNA is TGTGCCAGCAGTTTAGGTAGTTATAGCAATCAGCCCCAGCATTTT.

V is TRBV2 and J is TRBJ2-7, with a tentative D call TRBD2 (6 bases). CDR3 length: 16 residues. V lost 2 bases to trimming and J lost 0 bases, with 14 bases between them. In germline, CDR1 is SNHLY, CDR2 FYNNEI. The CDR3 DNA reads as TGTGCCAGCAGTGAATTAGGAAGTAGCGGCTCCTACGAGCAGTACTTC. The encoded protein is CASSELGSSGSYEQYF.

The chain employs TRBV28 and TRBJ1-5; TRBD1 might be the D (6 bases). The CDR3 is 16 residues long. Germline V CDR1 and CDR2: MDHEN, SYDVKM. With 4 bases removed from V and 0 bases from J, the gap between germline ends came to 13 bases. Here the CDR3 DNA reads TGTGCCAGCAGTTACGAGAGGGGGAATAGCAATCAGCCCCAGCATTTT. Protein: CASSYERGNSNQPQHF.

The sample holds a few counts of this clone. V and J are TRBV30 and TRBJ1-1; D may be TRBD1 (5 bases). The germline gives CDR1 GTSNPN, CDR2 SVGIG (reference sequence). The CDR3 loop spans 14 amino acids. V lost 1 base, J lost 5 bases, and 14 bases lay in between. This CDR3 is CAWSARGSKTEAFF. CDR3 nucleotide sequence: TGTGCCTGGAGTGCCCGGGGGTCGAAGACTGAAGCTTTCTTT.

This clone was detected a few times. V is TRBV6-5 and J is TRBJ1-2; 8 bases fit TRBD1. The V gene's germline CDR1 is MNHEY and CDR2 SVGAGI. V lost 0 bases and J lost 6; bases outside the gene matches: 0. There are 13 residues in the CDR3. CDR3 bases: TGTGCCAGCAGTTACTCGACAGGGGATGGCTACACCTTC. This gives the protein CASSYSTGDGYTF.

The chain combines TRBV7-8 with TRBJ1-5; D is possibly TRBD1 (5 bases). V was shortened by 0 bases and J by 4 bases, with 10 bases between the two germline ends. CDR1 and CDR2 from the germline V gene are SGHVS and FQNEAQ. The length of the CDR3 is 15 residues. The CDR3 spells CASSLAGGGNQPQHF. In nucleotides, the CDR3 is TGTGCCAGCAGCTTAGCGGGGGGTGGTAATCAGCCCCAGCATTTT.

This chain uses TRBV18 with TRBJ2-1, with 9 nucleotides matching TRBD2. The CDR3 runs 14 residues. V gave up 6 bases and J gave up 7 bases; unmatched junction bases: 7. CDR1 and CDR2 (germline): KGHSH, LQKENI. CDR3 region: CASSSGGWVNEQFF. The CDR3 DNA sequence: TGTGCCAGCTCTAGCGGGGGATGGGTTAATGAGCAGTTCTTC.

V is TRBV19 and J is TRBJ2-2; tentatively, D is TRBD1 (6 bases). Trimming left V 3 bases short and J 4 bases short, with 9 bases between. There are 14 residues in the CDR3. From germline, CDR1 is LNHDA and CDR2 SQIVND (reference sequence). This CDR3 is CASSIRTVTGELFF. The CDR3 DNA is TGTGCCAGTAGTATCCGGACAGTCACCGGGGAGCTGTTTTTT.